This TCR beta chain was obtained from a study of Graves' ophthalmopathy and Graves' hyperthyroidism. In its sample, this clonotype was seen many times. RNA transcripts yielded amplified TCR beta CDR3 regions. HTBI-primed RT-PCR formed the first round, and a multiplex PCR formed the second. Each CDR3 protein is one row after TCRdb ran MiXCR on the multiplex PCR reads. This sample has approximately 700,000 distinct CDR3 sequences, with about 44% found just once. Germline lookup yields CDR1 SGDLS and CDR2 YYNGEE. The CDR3 covers 12 residues. V dropped 3 bases and J dropped 9 bases, with 9 bases sitting between them.

The J gene is TRBJ2-2, the V gene TRBV9; D unresolved. Sequenced material: peripheral blood. This receptor was taken from an adult man with Graves' ophthalmopathy. The CDR3: CASSGMERELFF. In DNA form, the CDR3 reads TGTGCCAGCAGCGGTATGGAAAGGGAGCTGTTTTTT. The variable domain in full, with the rest retrieved from reference TRBV9 and TRBJ2-2, is DSGVTQTPKHLITATGQRVTLRCSPRSGDLSVYWYQQSLDQGLQFLIQYYNGEERAKGNILERFSAQQFPDLHSELNLSSLELGDSALYFCASSGMERELFFGEGSRLTVL.